Detailed here is one T cell receptor beta chain. The data were taken from a study of control samples from healthy donors and cancer patients. Clones were sequenced by immunoSEQ multiplex PCR, and TCRdb holds only the in-frame ones, with some missing. The sample lists 98,000 or so clones, around 90% seen once, with about 15% in the top ten. This TCR was sampled from a woman in her seventies in good health. Source material: blood.

The CDR3 sequence: CASSQGRDRIPLEAFF. Here the CDR3 DNA reads TGTGCCAGCAGCCAAGGACGAGACAGGATCCCTCTAGAAGCTTTCTTT. The chain recombines TRBV4-2 with TRBJ1-1, with a tentative D call TRBD1 (6 bases). The CDR3 is made up of 16 amino acids. V dropped 1 base and J dropped 8 bases, with 20 bases sitting between them. Germline V lookup: CDR1 LGHNA, CDR2 YNFKEQ.